This is a list of T cell receptor beta chains from one sample in a study of CD8+CD57+ T cells in acquired aplastic anemia. A single record per CDR3 protein comes from TCRdb applying MiXCR to the reads. The repertoire has 170,000 or so distinct CDR3 sequences, 55% to 65% of them found once; the top ten carry roughly 42%. Sequences were obtained from sorted CD4+, CD8+, or CD8+CD57+ T cells (not recorded which) from PBMCs. The source of these receptors is a human donor with aplastic anemia. Each CDR3 is given with its conserved first and last residue.

cdr3_aa v_call
CSAIGGPSGGDTGELFF TRBV20-1
CAWSLGTVSYEQYF TRBV30
CASSLRRTGELFF TRBV12-3/TRBV12-4
CATTDRATTTGELFF TRBV10-3
CASSWGQSTISSEAFF TRBV5-1
CASNSGGTGANVLTF TRBV5-1
CASSIEFTQSYNEQFF TRBV19
CASSLRVAGVTETQYF TRBV13
CASSLNGDSYNSPLHF TRBV7-6
CASSLRGKVSGNTIYF TRBV4-1
CASSLGGGRDFF TRBV12-3/TRBV12-4
CSASFRTLSGNTIYF TRBV20-1
CASSLVRHQETQYF TRBV5-1
CASSLGWEGANEKLFF TRBV27
CASSPLAGANNEQFF TRBV27